This is a list of T cell receptor beta chains from one sample in a study of radiation and T cells in renal cell carcinoma. Method: immunoSEQ multiplex PCR; TCRdb's copy keeps in-frame clones and lacks some. The sample shows some 130,000 clones, 88% of them seen only once. The specimen was blood, collected from a patient whose treatment included radiotherapy and nephrectomy. Receptor source: a woman in her sixties or seventies with renal cell carcinoma. The CDR3 runs from the conserved cysteine through the conserved F or W. Fields, in order: D gene, clone size, J gene, V gene, CDR3 DNA, CDR3 protein. The D gene is left open where the match is weak. The size of a clone is reported for some rows only, either as once, few or many, or as a class for expanded clones.

- | - | TRBJ2-5 | TRBV4-3 | TGCGCCAGCAGCCAAGATACAGGGCCATGGACCCAGTACTTC | CASSQDTGPWTQYF
- | - | TRBJ1-4 | TRBV28 | TGTGCCAGCAGTTTATCCACACACTCAACTAATGAAAAACTGTTTTTT | CASSLSTHSTNEKLFF
- | - | TRBJ1-6 | TRBV25-1 | TGTGCCAGCAGTGAAAGTGTCGGGTCCCTCCACTTT | CASSESVGSLHF
TRBD1 | - | TRBJ2-6 | TRBV5-1 | TGCGCCAGCAGCCCACAGCGCCGACAGGGGGTAAGACTCTCTGGGGCCAACGTCCTGACTTTC | CASSPQRRQGVRLSGANVLTF
TRBD1 | - | TRBJ2-1 | TRBV9 | TGTGCCAGCAGCTTAGGGTGGGACAGGGGACCTTACAATGAGCAGTTCTTC | CASSLGWDRGPYNEQFF
- | - | TRBJ2-7 | TRBV30 | TGTGCCTGGAGCCTCCCCAACCCCGGGCCCTACGAGCAGTACTTC | CAWSLPNPGPYEQYF
- | - | TRBJ1-4 | TRBV7-8 | TGTGCCAGCAGCTTAGGTACGGGCAGGCTGGGTGAAAAACTGTTTTTT | CASSLGTGRLGEKLFF
TRBD1 | - | TRBJ1-5 | TRBV6-5 | TGTGCCAGCAGTTCAACAGGGGACAATCAGCCCCAGCATTTT | CASSSTGDNQPQHF
- | - | TRBJ1-1 | TRBV11-2 | TGTGCCAGCAGCTTAGAGCGGGTATCTGCTGAAGCTTTCTTT | CASSLERVSAEAFF
- | once | TRBJ1-6 | TRBV9 | TGTGCCAGCAACCTAGACAGCCGCGCTAATTCACCCCTCCACTTT | CASNLDSRANSPLHF
- | - | TRBJ2-7 | TRBV15 | TGTGCCACCAGCAGAGACTTTATTACCTACGAGCAGTACTTC | CATSRDFITYEQYF
- | - | TRBJ1-4 | TRBV5-1 | TGCGCCAGCAGCCCGAATCTCAGCGGGGGGCGTTATGAAAAACTGTTTTTT | CASSPNLSGGRYEKLFF
- | - | TRBJ2-2 | TRBV7-2 | TGTGCCAGCAGCTTAGGGCAGGAACCCGGGGAGCTGTTTTTT | CASSLGQEPGELFF
- | - | TRBJ1-2 | TRBV11-2 | TGTGCCAGCAGCTTGTTGGCAACGGGGACTGGGGCCTATGGCTACACCTTC | CASSLLATGTGAYGYTF
- | once | TRBJ2-3 | TRBV5-4 | TGTGCCAGCAGTTTCTTCACAGATACGCAGTATTTT | CASSFFTDTQYF
- | - | TRBJ2-7 | TRBV11-3 | TGTGCCAGCACCCCCGGGACACACCTCTACGAGCAGTACTTC | CASTPGTHLYEQYF
TRBD2 | - | TRBJ2-3 | TRBV7-3 | TGTGCCAGCAGCCTTAAAGCGACTAGCGGGGGCACGGATACGCAGTATTTT | CASSLKATSGGTDTQYF
- | - | TRBJ1-4 | TRBV7-9 | TGTGCCAGCAGCCTCGGACAGCTAGAAGAAAAACTGTTTTTT | CASSLGQLEEKLFF
TRBD1 | once | TRBJ1-4 | TRBV14 | TGTGCCAGCAGCCAAGATCGGGACAGGAGTGAAAAACTGTTTTTT | CASSQDRDRSEKLFF
- | - | TRBJ2-7 | TRBV27 | TGTGCCAGCAGGTTATCCCGGGCGGAGGGGACAGAGCAGTACTTC | CASRLSRAEGTEQYF
- | - | TRBJ2-1 | TRBV9 | TGTGCCAGCAGCGTAGCGGGGTACAATGAGCAGTTCTTC | CASSVAGYNEQFF
TRBD1 | once | TRBJ2-1 | TRBV4-3 | TGCGCCAGCAGCCAGGGACAGTACAATGAGCAGTTCTTC | CASSQGQYNEQFF
TRBD1 | - | TRBJ1-6 | TRBV11-3 | TGTGCCAGCAGCCGACAGGGTTTTGGTAATTCACCCCTCCACTTT | CASSRQGFGNSPLHF
- | - | TRBJ2-1 | TRBV30 | TGTGCCTGGAGTGAGTCAAGCTCCTACAATGAGCAGTTCTTC | CAWSESSSYNEQFF
- | - | TRBJ2-5 | TRBV19 | TGTGCCAGTACCTATACGGCAGAAAAGAAAGAGACCCAGTACTTC | CASTYTAEKKETQYF
TRBD2 | - | TRBJ2-1 | TRBV10-3 | TGTGCCATCAGTGAGGTAGCGGGGGGGGGAAAGAATGAGCAGTTCTTC | CAISEVAGGGKNEQFF
- | - | TRBJ2-7 | TRBV5-1 | TGCGCCAGCAGCTTGGATTCCCCAACCGAGCAGTACTTC | CASSLDSPTEQYF
TRBD1 | once | TRBJ2-1 | TRBV4-1 | TGCGCCAGCAGCGGAGGGGGACAGGGATACAATGAGCAGTTCTTC | CASSGGGQGYNEQFF
- | - | TRBJ1-2 | TRBV20-1 | TGCAGTGCTAGAGATCCTGGAGGCTACACCTTC | CSARDPGGYTF
- | - | TRBJ1-6 | TRBV30 | TGTGCCTGGAGTGTAAAGTCACCCCTCCACTTT | CAWSVKSPLHF
- | - | TRBJ1-1 | TRBV30 | TGTGCCTACGTCGGGGCTAACACTGAAGCTTTCTTT | CAYVGANTEAFF
- | - | TRBJ1-3 | TRBV15 | TGTGCCACCAGCAGAGATGACGACTCTGGAAACACCATATATTTT | CATSRDDDSGNTIYF
TRBD2 | - | TRBJ2-3 | TRBV5-1 | TGCGCCAGCAGCTTGGACCCCGGGGGGGCGGCAGATACGCAGTATTTT | CASSLDPGGAADTQYF
- | - | TRBJ2-3 | TRBV7-2 | TGTGCCAGCAGCCCTTTCCGAGGGGGGACTAACACAGATACGCAGTATTTT | CASSPFRGGTNTDTQYF
TRBD1 | - | TRBJ1-6 | TRBV14 | TGTGCCAGCAGTAAACAGGGGAATAGTTCACCCCTCCACTTT | CASSKQGNSSPLHF
- | - | TRBJ1-3 | TRBV5-1 | TGCGCCAGCAGCTTGGCAGCGGGTGGAGGAAACACCATATATTTT | CASSLAAGGGNTIYF
- | once | TRBJ2-7 | TRBV28 | TGTGCGACGCAAGATTGGGGGAGCTCCTACGAGCAGTACTTC | CATQDWGSSYEQYF